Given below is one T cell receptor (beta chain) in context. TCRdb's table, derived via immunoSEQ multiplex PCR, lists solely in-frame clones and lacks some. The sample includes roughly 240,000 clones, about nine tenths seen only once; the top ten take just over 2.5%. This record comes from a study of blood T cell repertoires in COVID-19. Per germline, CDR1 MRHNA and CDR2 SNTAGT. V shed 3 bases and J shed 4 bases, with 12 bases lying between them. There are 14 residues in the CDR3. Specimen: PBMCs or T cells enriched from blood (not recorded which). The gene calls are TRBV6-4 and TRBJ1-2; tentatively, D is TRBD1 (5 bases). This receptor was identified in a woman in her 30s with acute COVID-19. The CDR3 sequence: CASSERIDSYGYTF. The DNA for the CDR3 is TGTGCCAGCAGTGAACGCATCGACAGCTATGGCTACACCTTC.